Reported below is one T cell receptor beta chain. This specimen comes from a study of regulatory T cells in long-lasting Graves disease. Germline CDR1 MNHNS, CDR2 SASEGT. CDR3 length equals 16 residues. Trimming took 5 bases from V and 5 from J; bases not matched to a gene: 12. The sample's time point: newly diagnosed GD, antithyroid drugs for less than 3 months. TCR sequences were obtained from RNA taken from PBMCs. Combining iRepertoire HTBI primers with Arm-PCR of CDR3 regions, the authors built TCR beta libraries. Each CDR3 protein is one row after TCRdb ran MiXCR on the multiplex PCR reads. The table records 560,000 or so distinct CDR3 sequences, 15% to 20% of them present only once. These data also featured in a second study, about T cells in Graves' hyperthyroidism and ophthalmopathy.

This clonotype originated in a man younger than 35 with Graves disease. The sample consisted of peripheral blood mononuclear cells (PBMCs), taken at new diagnosis, from a patient treated with antithyroid drugs. The rearrangement uses TRBV6-1 and TRBJ2-3; 8 bases are a match to TRBD1. The CDR3 DNA reads TGTGCCAGCAGTCATCGGACAGGGACGGGAGAAGATACGCAGTATTTT. Its translation is CASSHRTGTGEDTQYF.